This is a list of T cell receptor delta chains from one sample in a study of gamma-delta T cells after stem cell transplantation. TCRdb re-called the RT-PCR reads via CATT. This sample has 800 or so delta-chain clones, with about 10% found just once. Sequenced sample: gamma-delta T cells. Receptors were obtained from a human donor. It is not recorded whose cells these are; they may come from a transplant donor. Both conserved end residues are part of each CDR3. A D gene is named only where the DNA matches it firmly. A row's size may be missing; if present it is once, few, many or a size class.

J	size	V	D	DNA	CDR3
TRDJ1	medium-sized	TRDV2	TRDD3	TGTGCCTGTGACACCGTACTGGGGGCCCCGGTCACCGATAAACTCATCTTT	CACDTVLGAPVTDKLIF
TRDJ1	.	TRDV2	TRDD3	TGTGCCTGTGACATCGTCGCTACGTTGGGGGATACAACCGATAAACACATCTTT	CACDIVATLGDTTDKHIF
TRDJ1	.	TRDV2	.	TGTGCCTGTGACAGAGTTACTACGGGGGAGACCTCATACACCGATAAACTCATCTTT	CACDRVTTGETSYTDKLIF
TRDJ1	large	TRDV3	TRDD3	TGTGCCTCCTTGTACTGGGGGACCACCACCGATAAACTCATCTTT	CASLYWGTTTDKLIF
TRDJ2	medium-sized	TRDV2	TRDD3	TGTGCCTGTGACACCGTACCCACTTTAGGGGGGGATCAAGCTTTGACAGCACAACTCTTCTTT	CACDTVPTLGGDQALTAQLFF
TRDJ1	medium-sized	TRDV2	TRDD3	TGTGCCTGTGACGTACTGACTGGGGGACCTGATAAACTCATCTTT	CACDVLTGGPDKLIF
TRDJ1	large	TRDV2	TRDD3	TGTGCCTGTGATGCCCTTCTGGGGGATAAACCCACCGATAAACTCATCTTT	CACDALLGDKPTDKLIF
TRDJ1	once	TRDV1	TRDD3	TGTGCTCTTGGAATCAGGCGCCTTACCACTCTTACTGGGGGATACGGGGCCGATAAACTCATCTTT	CALGIRRLTTLTGGYGADKLIF
TRDJ1	few	TRDV1	.	TGTGCTCTTGGGGAACTCAGCCGCTATACTGGGCGGACCGATAAACTCATCTTT	CALGELSRYTGRTDKLIF
TRDJ1	.	TRDV2	TRDD3	TGTGCCTGTGACACCGTTCGGATTCCTTCGACTGGGGGACAACTAGAAAACACCGACAAACTCATCTTC	CACDTVRIPSTGGQLENTDKLIF
TRDJ1	.	TRDV2	.	TGTGCCTGTGACCCAGTACGGGCGACATCCAATATGGAACCTAAACTCATCTTT	CACDPVRATSNMEPKLIF
TRDJ1	medium-sized	TRDV2	TRDD3	TGTGCCTGTGACACGCTACTGGGGGATACGCAACCTAGGTACACCGATAAACTCATCTTT	CACDTLLGDTQPRYTDKLIF
TRDJ1	.	TRDV2	.	TGTGCCTTTGACCCCATGGGCGGTTCCGCCGATAAACTCATCTTT	CAFDPMGGSADKLIF
TRDJ1	.	TRDV2	.	TGTGCCTGTGAACCTCTGCCCAATCCAGTGAGCAACACCGATAAACTCATCTTT	CACEPLPNPVSNTDKLIF
TRDJ1	.	TRAV29/DV5	TRDD3	TGTGCAGCAAGCGCGAGGGCCGGGCTGACTGGGGCCCTTACAGCGGACACCGATAAACTCATCTTT	CAASARAGLTGALTADTDKLIF
TRDJ1	.	TRDV2	TRDD3	TGTGCCTGTGACGCCTTACTGGGGGATACGCCATACACCGATAAACTCATCTTT	CACDALLGDTPYTDKLIF
TRDJ1	large	TRDV2	TRDD3	TGTGCCTGTGACGGCCTGGGGGATACGTCCACCGATAAACTCATCTTT	CACDGLGDTSTDKLIF
TRDJ1	few	TRDV2	TRDD3	TGTGCCTGTGACCCCATTACTGGGGGAAATAAACTCATCTTT	CACDPITGGNKLIF
TRDJ1	once	TRDV2	.	TGTGCCTGTGACAAGCTGGGGATCCGGGATAATTACACCGATAAACTCATCTTT	CACDKLGIRDNYTDKLIF
TRDJ4	medium-sized	TRDV2	.	TGTGCCTGTGACACCGCGGTTAGTGCTGGGGACCCAGATACGGTTTATAGACCCCTGATCTTT	CACDTAVSAGDPDTVYRPLIF
TRDJ1	few	TRDV1	.	TGTGCTCCTGGGCCCCTCCCAACCGTTCCTACGATGGGGCATTACTGGGCGATAATAGGGAGGACCGATAAACTCATCTTC	CAPGPLPTVPTMGHYWAIIGRTDKLIF